The sequence of this T cell receptor beta chain was determined in a study of technical replicates of blood from four donors. The repertoire was sequenced with immunoSEQ multiplex PCR; TCRdb's copy has only in-frame clones and lacks some. The top ten hold roughly 0.2% of the sample, which has 70,000 or so clones, less than 99% seen once. Looked up from germline, CDR1 is SGDLS and CDR2 is YYNGEE. The V and J ends lost 4 bases and 5 bases respectively, with 15 bases between them. This CDR3 is built from 14 residues. The clonotype comes from a human donor in good health. The chain couples TRBV9 to TRBJ2-5, with D perhaps matching TRBD1 (8 bases). Sequencing input: T cells isolated from PBMCs. The CDR3 region is CASSPKQGGETQYF. The CDR3, as DNA: TGTGCCAGCAGCCCAAAACAGGGGGGGGAGACCCAGTACTTC.